The rows below give T cell receptor beta chains drawn from one sample of a study of cytomegalovirus exposure and HLA in healthy donors. TCRdb's table, derived via immunoSEQ multiplex PCR, lists solely in-frame clones and lacks some. The data contain 75,000 to 90,000 clones, around 85% of them singletons. The specimen was PBMCs. The receptors were gathered from a human donor in good health. Both conserved end residues are part of each CDR3. A D gene is named only where the DNA matches it firmly. The listing skips clone size in some rows; elsewhere it reads once, few, many or a size class.

D gene	V gene	clone size	J gene	CDR3 protein	CDR3 DNA
.	TRBV28	.	TRBJ1-1	CASSLPRQDPMNTEAFF	TGTGCCAGCAGTTTACCTCGACAGGATCCGATGAACACTGAAGCTTTCTTT
.	TRBV19	.	TRBJ1-5	CASSPEGGYQPQHF	TGTGCCAGTAGCCCTGAGGGCGGTTATCAGCCCCAGCATTTT
TRBD1	TRBV6-5	.	TRBJ1-1	CASIRTGGSTEAFF	TGTGCCAGCATTAGGACAGGGGGGAGCACTGAAGCTTTCTTT
TRBD1	TRBV5-5	.	TRBJ2-7	CASHRDRGRYEQYF	TGTGCCAGCCACCGGGACAGGGGGCGGTACGAGCAGTACTTC
TRBD1	TRBV6-5	.	TRBJ1-2	CASKRQGLNGYTF	TGTGCCAGCAAAAGACAGGGGCTCAATGGCTACACCTTC
TRBD2	TRBV7-2	.	TRBJ2-7	CASSPGRGEGYEQYF	TGTGCCAGCAGCCCCGGTCGGGGGGAGGGCTACGAGCAGTACTTC
.	TRBV12-5	few	TRBJ2-3	CASGAAPHGTDTQYF	TGTGCTAGTGGGGCCGCACCCCACGGGACAGATACGCAGTATTTT
.	TRBV10-3	.	TRBJ1-1	CAISGQGRNTEAFF	TGTGCCATCAGTGGTCAGGGCCGGAACACTGAAGCTTTCTTT
TRBD1	TRBV7-9	.	TRBJ2-5	CASSPRVTGVETQYF	TGTGCCAGCAGCCCCCGAGTGACAGGGGTGGAGACCCAGTACTTC
.	TRBV15	.	TRBJ1-1	CATSRDGGGNTEAFF	TGTGCCACCAGCAGAGATGGGGGGGGAAACACTGAAGCTTTCTTT
.	TRBV6-1	.	TRBJ2-6	CASSLDSSGANVLTF	TGTGCCAGCAGTTTGGACAGCTCTGGGGCCAACGTCCTGACTTTC
TRBD2	TRBV5-5	.	TRBJ2-2	CASISSGGLNTGELFF	TGTGCCAGCATCAGTAGCGGGGGCCTTAACACCGGGGAGCTGTTTTTT
TRBD2	TRBV4-1	once	TRBJ2-7	CASSQDRPSGAYEQYF	TGCGCCAGCAGCCAAGATCGGCCTAGCGGGGCATACGAGCAGTACTTC
TRBD2	TRBV5-1	.	TRBJ2-5	CASSLVASGQETQYF	TGCGCCAGCAGCTTGGTGGCTAGCGGGCAAGAGACCCAGTACTTC
TRBD2	TRBV9	.	TRBJ2-7	CASSVGRGGTYEQYF	TGTGCCAGCAGCGTAGGACGGGGGGGCACCTACGAGCAGTACTTC
.	TRBV6-6	.	TRBJ1-5	CASSPQGGGNQPQNF	TGTGCCAGCAGTCCACAAGGGGGTGGCAATCAGCCCCAGAATTTT
.	TRBV2	few	TRBJ1-1	CASSGVSGETVNTEAFF	TGTGCCAGCAGTGGAGTGTCAGGGGAGACTGTGAACACTGAAGCTTTCTTT
TRBD1	TRBV5-4	.	TRBJ1-1	CASSLDNRGNTEAFF	TGTGCCAGCAGCTTGGACAACAGGGGAAACACTGAAGCTTTCTTT
.	TRBV6-6	.	TRBJ1-2	CASKRPETGYYGYTF	TGTGCCAGCAAACGGCCTGAGACAGGATACTATGGCTACACCTTC